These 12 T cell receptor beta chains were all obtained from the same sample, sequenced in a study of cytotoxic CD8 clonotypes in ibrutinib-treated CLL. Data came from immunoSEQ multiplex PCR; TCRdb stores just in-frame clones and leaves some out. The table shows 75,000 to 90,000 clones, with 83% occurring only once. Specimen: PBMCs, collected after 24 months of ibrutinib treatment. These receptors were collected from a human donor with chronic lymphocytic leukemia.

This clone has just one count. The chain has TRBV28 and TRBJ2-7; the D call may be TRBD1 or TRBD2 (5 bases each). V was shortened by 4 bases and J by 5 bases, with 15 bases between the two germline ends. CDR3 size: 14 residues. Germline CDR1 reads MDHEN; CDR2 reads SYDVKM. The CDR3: CASSYPGPGDEQYF. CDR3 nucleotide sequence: TGTGCCAGCAGTTACCCGGGACCTGGCGACGAGCAGTACTTC.

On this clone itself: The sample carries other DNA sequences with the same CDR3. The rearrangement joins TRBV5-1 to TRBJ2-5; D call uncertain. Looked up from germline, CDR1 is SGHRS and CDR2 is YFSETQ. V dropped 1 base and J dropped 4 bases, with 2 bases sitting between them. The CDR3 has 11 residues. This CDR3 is CASSLTETQYF. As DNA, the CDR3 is TGCGCCAGCAGCTTGACAGAGACCCAGTACTTC.

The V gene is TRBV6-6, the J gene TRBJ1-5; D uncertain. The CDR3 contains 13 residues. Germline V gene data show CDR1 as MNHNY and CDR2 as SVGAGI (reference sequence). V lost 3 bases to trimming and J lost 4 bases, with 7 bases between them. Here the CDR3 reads CASSYTSNQPQHF. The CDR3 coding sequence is TGTGCCAGCAGTTATACCTCAAATCAGCCCCAGCATTTT.

CDR3 nucleotide sequence: TGTGCCAGCAGCCAGATAGCGGGAGGGTCCTACAATGAGCAGTTCTTC. It translates to CASSQIAGGSYNEQFF. V is TRBV7-2 and J is TRBJ2-1; TRBD2 agrees at 11 bases. Trimming at V came to 5 bases and at J to 1 base, leaving 4 bases not matched to a gene. The germline gives CDR1 SGHTA, CDR2 FQGNSA. This CDR3 contains 16 residues.

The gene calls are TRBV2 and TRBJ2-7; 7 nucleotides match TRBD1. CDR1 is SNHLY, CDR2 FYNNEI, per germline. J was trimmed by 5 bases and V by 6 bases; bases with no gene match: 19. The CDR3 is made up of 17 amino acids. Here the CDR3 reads CASRPGQAPGPWDEQYF. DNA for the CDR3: TGTGCCAGCAGGCCCGGACAGGCCCCAGGCCCTTGGGACGAGCAGTACTTC.

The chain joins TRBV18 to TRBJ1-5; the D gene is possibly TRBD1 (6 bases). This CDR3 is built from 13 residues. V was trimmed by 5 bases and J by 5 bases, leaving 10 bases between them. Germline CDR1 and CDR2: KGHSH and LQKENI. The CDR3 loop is CASSKDRDQPQHF. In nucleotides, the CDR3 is TGTGCCAGCTCAAAGGACAGAGATCAGCCCCAGCATTTT.

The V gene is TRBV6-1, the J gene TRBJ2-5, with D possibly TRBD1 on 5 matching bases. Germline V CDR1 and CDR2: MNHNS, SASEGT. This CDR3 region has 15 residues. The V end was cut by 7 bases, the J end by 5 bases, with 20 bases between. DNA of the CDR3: TGTGCCAGCAAATTCAGGGAAGCCTCGCGGGAGACCCAGTACTTC. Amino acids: CASKFREASRETQYF.

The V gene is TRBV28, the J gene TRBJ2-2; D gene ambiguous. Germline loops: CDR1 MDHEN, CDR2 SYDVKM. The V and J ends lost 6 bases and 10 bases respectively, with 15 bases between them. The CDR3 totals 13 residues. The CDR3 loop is CASRTPSREELFF. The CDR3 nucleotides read TGTGCCAGCAGAACGCCGAGTCGCGAGGAGCTGTTTTTT. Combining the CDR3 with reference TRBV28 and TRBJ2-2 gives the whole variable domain DVKVTQSSRYLVKRTGEKVFLECVQDMDHENMFWYRQDPGLGLRLIYFSYDVKMKEKGDIPEGYSVSREKKERFSLILESASTNQTSMYLCASRTPSREELFFGEGSRLTVL.

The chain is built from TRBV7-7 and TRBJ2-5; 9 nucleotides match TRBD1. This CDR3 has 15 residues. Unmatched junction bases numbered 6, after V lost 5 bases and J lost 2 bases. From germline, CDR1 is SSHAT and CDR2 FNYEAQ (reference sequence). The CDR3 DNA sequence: TGTGCCAGCAGCCTCGGGACAGGGCCACAAGAGACCCAGTACTTC. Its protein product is CASSLGTGPQETQYF.

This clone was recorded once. The CDR3 loop reads CASSLARLAGTLLNSYNEQFF. Written as DNA, the CDR3 is TGTGCCAGCAGCTTAGCGAGACTAGCGGGAACCCTTTTAAACTCCTACAATGAGCAGTTCTTC. V usage is TRBV7-8 and J usage is TRBJ2-1; 11 bases agree with TRBD2. CDR3 length: 21 residues. The V gene end was trimmed by 0 bases and the J gene end by 0 bases; junction bases not matched to a gene: 13. Germline V lookup: CDR1 SGHVS, CDR2 FQNEAQ.

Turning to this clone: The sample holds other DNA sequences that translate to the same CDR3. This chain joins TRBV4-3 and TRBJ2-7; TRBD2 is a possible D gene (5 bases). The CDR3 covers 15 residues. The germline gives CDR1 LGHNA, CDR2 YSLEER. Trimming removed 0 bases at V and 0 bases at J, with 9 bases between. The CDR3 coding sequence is TGCGCCAGCAGCCAAGATCGGACTGCCTCCTACGAGCAGTACTTC. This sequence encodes CASSQDRTASYEQYF.

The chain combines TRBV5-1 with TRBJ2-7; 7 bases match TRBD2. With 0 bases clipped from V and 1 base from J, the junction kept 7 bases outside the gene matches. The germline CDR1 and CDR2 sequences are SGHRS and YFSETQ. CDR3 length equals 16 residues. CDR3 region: CASSLAAGAFSYEQYF. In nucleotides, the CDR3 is TGCGCCAGCAGCTTGGCTGCGGGAGCATTTTCCTACGAGCAGTACTTC.